These 19 T cell receptor beta chains originate from one sample sequenced in a study of T cell responses to AZD1222 COVID-19 vaccine. Profiling relied on immunoSEQ multiplex PCR, and the TCRdb table lists in-frame clones only, not all of them. The data hold roughly 150,000 clones, with over 85% observed a single time. The sample was peripheral blood, taken on day 0 of AZD1222 vaccination. These receptors originate from an adult in good health.

This clone was observed a few times. The gene calls are TRBV7-9 and TRBJ1-1; a weak D match, TRBD1 (6 bases). The V and J ends lost 5 bases and 1 base respectively, with 17 bases between them. Germline CDR1 reads SEHNR; CDR2 reads FQNEAQ (reference sequence). The length of the CDR3 is 16 residues. CDR3 in DNA: TGTGCCAGCAGCCCGGAAACGGGACACTCGAACACTGAAGCTTTCTTT. Translated: CASSPETGHSNTEAFF.

The rearrangement uses TRBV4-3 and TRBJ2-4; D possibly corresponds to TRBD1 (5 bases). Germline V gene lookup returns CDR1 LGHNA and CDR2 YSLEER. CDR3 size: 15 residues. Trimming stripped 1 base from V and 1 base from J, with 8 bases between. The CDR3 loop is CASSQVRQAKNIQYF. The CDR3 DNA reads TGCGCCAGCAGCCAAGTAAGACAGGCCAAAAACATTCAGTACTTC.

The genes are TRBV2 and TRBJ1-6; D possibly corresponds to TRBD1 (6 bases). The V gene lost 9 bases and the J gene lost 4 bases, with 19 bases spanning the gap. The germline V gene encodes CDR1 SNHLY and CDR2 FYNNEI. The CDR3 length is 16 residues. CDR3 region: CASRTYGQTYNSPLHF. As DNA, the CDR3 is TGTGCCAGTAGAACCTATGGACAGACTTATAATTCACCCCTCCACTTT. Drawing the rest from reference TRBV2 and TRBJ1-6, the complete variable domain is EPEVTQTPSHQVTQMGQEVILRCVPISNHLYFYWYRQILGQKVEFLVSFYNNEISEKSEIFDDQFSVERPDGSNFTLKIRSTKLEDSAMYFCASRTYGQTYNSPLHFGNGTRLTVT.

V and J are TRBV5-1 and TRBJ2-4; tentatively, D is TRBD1 (6 bases). V was cut by 1 base and J by 0 bases, with 11 bases left in between. The germline gives CDR1 SGHRS, CDR2 YFSETQ. There are 16 residues in the CDR3. The CDR3 is CASSLRTGLAKNIQYF. CDR3 DNA sequence: TGCGCCAGCAGCTTGCGCACAGGGCTAGCCAAAAACATTCAGTACTTC. Full variable domain (rest looked up from reference TRBV5-1 and TRBJ2-4): KAGVTQTPRYLIKTRGQQVTLSCSPISGHRSVSWYQQTPGQGLQFLFEYFSETQRNKGNFPGRFSGRQFSNSRSEMNVSTLELGDSALYLCASSLRTGLAKNIQYFGAGTRLSVL.

The chain recombines TRBV29-1 with TRBJ2-1; D remains unclear. The germline gives CDR1 SQVTM, CDR2 ANQGSEA. The length of the CDR3 is 10 residues. Trimming cost V 6 bases and J 4 bases, with 4 bases left between them. The CDR3: CSVGYNEQFF. The DNA of the CDR3 is TGCAGCGTGGGATACAATGAGCAGTTCTTC.

The V and J genes are TRBV5-6 and TRBJ1-3, with no clear D. This CDR3 contains 14 residues. V lost 0 bases, J lost 0 bases, and 4 bases lay in between. Germline V gene sequence: CDR1 SGHDT, CDR2 YYEEEE. The CDR3 loop is CASSLAGSGNTIYF. CDR3 DNA: TGTGCCAGCAGCTTGGCAGGCTCTGGAAACACCATATATTTT.

The CDR3 bases are TGTGCCAGCAGTCTTCTCTTCCCCCCCAGGTCTTTCTTT. This translates into CASSLLFPPRSFF. The rearrangement links TRBV6-5 to TRBJ1-1; D gene ambiguous. This CDR3 spans 13 amino acids. The ends were cut back, 5 bases at V and 12 bases at J, with 19 bases in the middle. CDR1 and CDR2 from the germline V gene are MNHEY and SVGAGI.

The rearrangement joins TRBV5-1 to TRBJ1-2; 7 nucleotides line up with TRBD1. The CDR3 is 17 residues long. Germline assignment: CDR1 SGHRS and CDR2 YFSETQ. V lost 0 bases, J lost 8 bases, and 16 bases stayed unmatched. Here the CDR3 DNA reads TGCGCCAGCAGCTTGGCTACCCTAGGACAGGTGGGATCCGGCTACACCTTC. Its translation: CASSLATLGQVGSGYTF.

The rearrangement joins TRBV6-5 to TRBJ2-1; TRBD2 matches 13 bases. Trimming at V came to 6 bases and at J to 9 bases, leaving 8 bases not matched to a gene. The CDR3 consists of 15 residues. CDR1 is MNHEY, CDR2 SVGAGI, per germline. In DNA, the CDR3 is TGTGCCAGCAGCCCCGGGACTAGCGGGGTTGGTGAGCAGTTCTTC. As protein: CASSPGTSGVGEQFF.

The chain joins TRBV4-1 to TRBJ2-6; D is unclear. V was clipped by 3 bases and J by 0 bases, with 15 bases between them. The germline V gene encodes CDR1 MGHRA and CDR2 YSYEKL. The CDR3 contains 18 residues. The CDR3 DNA reads TGCGCCAGCAGCCATCTCTCAGCGAGAACCTCTGGGGCCAACGTCCTGACTTTC. Amino acids: CASSHLSARTSGANVLTF.

The chain is built from TRBV10-1 and TRBJ2-1; 7 nucleotides match TRBD2. Germline V gene data show CDR1 as WNHNN and CDR2 as SYGVQD (reference sequence). The CDR3 spans 16 residues. Trimming took 6 bases from V and 10 from J; bases not matched to a gene: 18. The CDR3 loop is CASSASNLAVSTEQFF. The CDR3 region has the DNA TGCGCCAGCAGCGCCTCGAATCTAGCGGTGTCTACCGAGCAGTTCTTC.

This clone was observed a single time. The CDR3 spells CASSQVLSYEQYF. CDR3 nucleotide sequence: TGCGCCAGCAGCCAAGTTCTCTCCTACGAGCAGTACTTC. The chain carries TRBV4-1 and TRBJ2-7; no clear D gene. The CDR3 extends over 13 amino acids. The ends were cut back, 1 base at V and 0 bases at J, with 4 bases in the middle. CDR1 and CDR2 (germline): MGHRA, YSYEKL.

The gene calls are TRBV4-1 and TRBJ2-2; 8 bases map to TRBD1. The CDR3 consists of 15 residues. Germline CDR1 and CDR2: MGHRA and YSYEKL. Trimming took 0 bases from V and 8 from J; bases not matched to a gene: 5. This CDR3 reads CASSQDRGRIGELFF. The CDR3, as DNA: TGCGCCAGCAGCCAAGACAGGGGGCGCATTGGGGAGCTGTTTTTT.

The chain combines TRBV3-1 (or the pseudogene TRBV3-2) with TRBJ1-5; D remains unclear. CDR1 and CDR2 from the germline V gene are LGHDT and YNNKEL (reference sequence). The CDR3 runs 15 residues. Trimming took off 5 bases at V and 3 bases at J, with 14 bases between the two ends. Written as DNA, the CDR3 is TGTGCCAGCAGCTCGGGCAGCGTCTACAATCAGCCCCAGCATTTT. It codes for CASSSGSVYNQPQHF.

This sequence joins TRBV14 and TRBJ2-1; D gene unclear. This CDR3 spans 15 amino acids. Trimming stripped 1 base from V and 7 bases from J, with 14 bases between. CDR1 is SGHDN, CDR2 FVKESK, per germline. The chain's CDR3 is CASSQGAYLRNEQFF. CDR3 bases: TGTGCCAGCAGCCAAGGGGCTTACCTTAGGAATGAGCAGTTCTTC.

The CDR3 DNA follows: TGTGCCAGCAGTTTGAGCCAGACGTCCTATGGCTACACCTTC. As protein: CASSLSQTSYGYTF. The rearrangement links TRBV28 to TRBJ1-2; no clear D gene. In germline, CDR1 is MDHEN, CDR2 SYDVKM. This CDR3 has 14 amino acids. V lost 3 bases and J lost 4, with 12 bases in between.

This clone appeared many times. The rearrangement joins TRBV27 to TRBJ1-4; 8 bases align to TRBD1. Trimming cost V 6 bases and J 0 bases; bases outside gene matches: 3. The germline V gene has CDR1 MNHEY and CDR2 SMNVEV (reference sequence). The CDR3 spans 15 residues. The CDR3 nucleotides are TGTGCCAGCAGAGCAGGGGGCGCAACTAATGAAAAACTGTTTTTT. It translates to CASRAGGATNEKLFF.

The V and J genes are TRBV7-6 and TRBJ1-2, with TRBD1 identical over 12 bases. V was clipped by 5 bases and J by 4 bases; unmatched bases: 14. The CDR3 has 18 amino acids. Germline V gene sequence: CDR1 SGHVS, CDR2 FNYEAQ. CDR3 residues: CASSPGPGQGASGYGYTF. The CDR3 nucleotides are TGTGCCAGCAGCCCCGGGCCGGGACAGGGGGCGTCGGGCTATGGCTACACCTTC.

This chain links TRBV27 with TRBJ1-1; the match to TRBD1 covers 10 bases. Per germline, CDR1 MNHEY and CDR2 SMNVEV (reference sequence). The junction had 7 bases not matched to a gene; V was cut back by 6 bases and J by 6 bases. This CDR3 comprises 14 residues. CDR3 sequence: CASRPGQGVPEAFF. CDR3 DNA: TGTGCCAGCAGGCCCGGACAGGGGGTTCCTGAAGCTTTCTTT.